The rows below give T cell receptor beta chains drawn from one sample of a study of human T cells and chemical hapten exposure. Using its own MiXCR run on the RACE reads, TCRdb lists one record per CDR3 protein. The table records tens of thousands of distinct CDR3 sequences, approximately 3.3% of them present only once. This specimen was whole blood, taken in connection with sensitization to the hapten diphenylcyclopropenone (DPC). The receptors here all came from a man aged 35-49 years with alopecia areata. Some clones in this sample may be carry-over from other donors' samples. The CDR3 runs from the conserved cysteine through the conserved F or W. D genes are given only for firm matches. Only part of the rows carry a size: once, few, many, or a class if the clone is expanded.

clone_size: many; d_call: .; j_call: TRBJ1-1; v_call: TRBV9; cdr3_aa: CASSVGSMNTEAFF; cdr3_nt: TGTGCCAGCAGCGTAGGTTCCATGAACACTGAAGCTTTCTTT
clone_size: .; d_call: .; j_call: TRBJ1-5; v_call: TRBV2; cdr3_aa: CASSESGPAGQPQHF; cdr3_nt: TGTGCCAGCAGTGAATCCGGTCCAGCTGGTCAGCCCCAGCATTTT
clone_size: many; d_call: .; j_call: TRBJ1-5; v_call: TRBV18; cdr3_aa: CASSPSGTVNQPQHF; cdr3_nt: TGTGCCAGCTCACCTTCCGGGACCGTGAATCAGCCCCAGCATTTT
clone_size: many; d_call: .; j_call: TRBJ2-2; v_call: TRBV19; cdr3_aa: CASSSRADANTGELFF; cdr3_nt: TGTGCCAGTAGCTCCCGGGCGGATGCGAACACCGGGGAGCTGTTTTTT
clone_size: many; d_call: .; j_call: TRBJ2-1; v_call: TRBV12-3/TRBV12-4; cdr3_aa: CASSRAGDEQFF; cdr3_nt: TGTGCCAGCTCTCGCGCGGGCGATGAGCAGTTCTTC
clone_size: many; d_call: .; j_call: TRBJ2-7; v_call: TRBV20-1; cdr3_aa: CSAWDTLNEQYF; cdr3_nt: TGCAGCGCCTGGGACACCCTCAACGAGCAGTACTTC
clone_size: many; d_call: TRBD1; j_call: TRBJ2-3; v_call: TRBV5-1; cdr3_aa: CASTNRGATDTQYF; cdr3_nt: TGCGCCAGCACCAACAGGGGCGCCACAGATACGCAGTATTTT
clone_size: few; d_call: .; j_call: TRBJ1-5; v_call: TRBV20-1; cdr3_aa: CSARDSDSNQPQHF; cdr3_nt: TGCAGTGCTAGAGATTCAGATAGCAATCAGCCCCAGCATTTT
clone_size: many; d_call: TRBD1; j_call: TRBJ2-7; v_call: TRBV20-1; cdr3_aa: CSAHLIPGTGSEQYF; cdr3_nt: TGCAGTGCTCACCTCATACCTGGGACAGGGAGCGAGCAGTACTTC
clone_size: many; d_call: .; j_call: TRBJ2-3; v_call: TRBV2; cdr3_aa: CASSRSTDTQYF; cdr3_nt: TGTGCCAGCAGTCGTAGCACAGATACGCAGTATTTT
clone_size: many; d_call: .; j_call: TRBJ1-5; v_call: TRBV20-1; cdr3_aa: CSARGGSRSNQPQHF; cdr3_nt: TGCAGTGCTAGAGGAGGGTCTAGAAGCAATCAGCCCCAGCATTTT
clone_size: many; d_call: .; j_call: TRBJ2-1; v_call: TRBV29-1; cdr3_aa: CSVEWLDTYNEQFF; cdr3_nt: TGCAGCGTTGAATGGCTAGACACCTACAATGAGCAGTTCTTC
clone_size: many; d_call: TRBD1; j_call: TRBJ2-3; v_call: TRBV18; cdr3_aa: CASSLQGGLTDTQYF; cdr3_nt: TGTGCCAGCTCCCTACAGGGGGGTCTCACAGATACGCAGTATTTT
clone_size: many; d_call: TRBD1; j_call: TRBJ2-7; v_call: TRBV19; cdr3_aa: CASSPGTGEEQYF; cdr3_nt: TGTGCCAGTAGTCCCGGGACAGGGGAAGAGCAGTACTTC
clone_size: many; d_call: .; j_call: TRBJ2-5; v_call: TRBV5-6; cdr3_aa: CASSSDWAGETQYF; cdr3_nt: TGTGCCAGCAGCTCGGACTGGGCGGGAGAGACCCAGTACTTC
clone_size: many; d_call: .; j_call: TRBJ2-3; v_call: TRBV10-3; cdr3_aa: CAINDGMSTDTQYF; cdr3_nt: TGTGCCATCAATGACGGGATGAGCACAGATACGCAGTATTTT
clone_size: many; d_call: .; j_call: TRBJ2-4; v_call: TRBV5-1; cdr3_aa: CASSLGQNFKNIQYF; cdr3_nt: TGCGCCAGCAGCTTGGGACAAAATTTTAAAAACATTCAGTACTTC
clone_size: many; d_call: .; j_call: TRBJ2-7; v_call: TRBV7-2; cdr3_aa: CASSLESLGVLTYEQYF; cdr3_nt: TGTGCCAGCAGCTTAGAGTCTCTTGGGGTGCTCACCTACGAGCAGTACTTC
clone_size: medium-sized; d_call: .; j_call: TRBJ2-7; v_call: TRBV6-5; cdr3_aa: CASSYYREQYF; cdr3_nt: TGTGCCAGCAGTTACTACCGCGAGCAGTACTTC
clone_size: many; d_call: .; j_call: TRBJ2-1; v_call: TRBV7-9; cdr3_aa: CASSLGDEQFF; cdr3_nt: TGTGCCAGCAGCTTAGGGGATGAGCAGTTCTTC
clone_size: many; d_call: TRBD2; j_call: TRBJ2-1; v_call: TRBV6-5; cdr3_aa: CASSYTDAGGYNEQFF; cdr3_nt: TGTGCCAGCAGTTACACTGACGCGGGAGGGTACAATGAGCAGTTCTTC
clone_size: many; d_call: .; j_call: TRBJ1-4; v_call: TRBV11-1; cdr3_aa: CASSSRDATNEKLFF; cdr3_nt: TGTGCCAGCAGCTCCCGAGATGCAACTAATGAAAAACTGTTTTTT
clone_size: many; d_call: .; j_call: TRBJ2-3; v_call: TRBV7-2; cdr3_aa: CASSGGTGADTQYF; cdr3_nt: TGTGCCAGCAGTGGCGGGACTGGGGCAGATACGCAGTATTTT
clone_size: many; d_call: TRBD1; j_call: TRBJ2-5; v_call: TRBV3-1; cdr3_aa: CASSHGTGVSGPQETQYF; cdr3_nt: TGTGCCAGCAGCCATGGGACAGGGGTTAGCGGGCCTCAAGAGACCCAGTACTTC
clone_size: many; d_call: TRBD2; j_call: TRBJ2-3; v_call: TRBV27; cdr3_aa: CASSLSPSGTSTDTQYF; cdr3_nt: TGTGCCAGCAGTTTAAGCCCTAGCGGGACCAGCACAGATACGCAGTATTTT
clone_size: many; d_call: TRBD2; j_call: TRBJ2-7; v_call: TRBV20-1; cdr3_aa: CSGSLAGTYEQYF; cdr3_nt: TGCAGTGGAAGTCTAGCGGGAACCTACGAGCAGTACTTC
clone_size: many; d_call: .; j_call: TRBJ2-1; v_call: TRBV20-1; cdr3_aa: CSAKWWRSYNEQFF; cdr3_nt: TGCAGTGCCAAATGGTGGCGGTCCTACAATGAGCAGTTCTTC
clone_size: many; d_call: .; j_call: TRBJ1-3; v_call: TRBV4-1; cdr3_aa: CASSQDPGGNTIYF; cdr3_nt: TGCGCCAGCAGCCAAGATCCAGGGGGAAACACCATATATTTT
clone_size: many; d_call: .; j_call: TRBJ2-5; v_call: TRBV28; cdr3_aa: CASRGIEEQETQYF; cdr3_nt: TGTGCCAGCAGGGGTATAGAGGAGCAAGAGACCCAGTACTTC
clone_size: many; d_call: TRBD1; j_call: TRBJ2-6; v_call: TRBV10-3; cdr3_aa: CAISETGGSGANVLTF; cdr3_nt: TGTGCCATCAGTGAGACAGGGGGCTCTGGGGCCAACGTCCTGACTTTC
clone_size: many; d_call: .; j_call: TRBJ1-1; v_call: TRBV7-2; cdr3_aa: CASSTTGPTEAFF; cdr3_nt: TGTGCCAGCAGCACAACAGGGCCCACTGAAGCTTTCTTT
clone_size: few; d_call: TRBD1; j_call: TRBJ1-1; v_call: TRBV10-3; cdr3_aa: CAISILGGGTGAMNTEAFF; cdr3_nt: TGTGCCATCAGTATCTTAGGGGGGGGGACAGGGGCCATGAACACTGAAGCTTTCTTT
clone_size: many; d_call: .; j_call: TRBJ1-5; v_call: TRBV20-1; cdr3_aa: CSARGESRVGAWSNQPQHF; cdr3_nt: TGCAGTGCTAGAGGAGAGAGTAGGGTAGGGGCTTGGTCCAATCAGCCCCAGCATTTT
clone_size: many; d_call: .; j_call: TRBJ2-7; v_call: TRBV2; cdr3_aa: CASVRARTISYEQYF; cdr3_nt: TGTGCCAGCGTCAGGGCTAGAACCATCTCCTACGAGCAGTACTTC
clone_size: many; d_call: .; j_call: TRBJ2-1; v_call: TRBV4-1; cdr3_aa: CASSQVNEQFF; cdr3_nt: TGCGCCAGCAGCCAAGTCAATGAGCAGTTCTTC
clone_size: many; d_call: TRBD1; j_call: TRBJ2-5; v_call: TRBV7-8; cdr3_aa: CASSLGPPAGGETQYF; cdr3_nt: TGTGCCAGCAGCTTAGGCCCACCTGCAGGGGGAGAGACCCAGTACTTC
clone_size: many; d_call: .; j_call: TRBJ1-3; v_call: TRBV20-1; cdr3_aa: CSARRMDGSSGNTIYF; cdr3_nt: TGCAGTGCTAGGCGCATGGACGGGAGCTCTGGAAACACCATATATTTT
clone_size: .; d_call: TRBD2; j_call: TRBJ2-3; v_call: TRBV14; cdr3_aa: CASSQENGRTLAGSSEDTQYF; cdr3_nt: TGTGCCAGCAGCCAAGAGAACGGGAGGACCCTAGCGGGGTCATCCGAAGATACGCAGTATTTT
clone_size: .; d_call: .; j_call: TRBJ2-1; v_call: TRBV7-2; cdr3_aa: CASSLQGGSYNEQFF; cdr3_nt: TGTGCCAGCAGCCTACAGGGCGGCTCCTACAATGAGCAGTTCTTC
clone_size: medium-sized; d_call: TRBD2; j_call: TRBJ2-1; v_call: TRBV6-1; cdr3_aa: CASRALAGGYNEQFF; cdr3_nt: TGTGCCAGCAGAGCGCTAGCGGGAGGCTACAATGAGCAGTTCTTC
clone_size: many; d_call: .; j_call: TRBJ1-5; v_call: TRBV12-3/TRBV12-4; cdr3_aa: CASSPTANNQPQHF; cdr3_nt: TGTGCCAGCAGTCCTACCGCTAACAATCAGCCCCAGCATTTT
clone_size: .; d_call: .; j_call: TRBJ2-5; v_call: TRBV12-3/TRBV12-4; cdr3_aa: CASSLGGFGTQYF; cdr3_nt: TGTGCCAGCAGTTTAGGTGGGTTCGGGACCCAGTACTTC
clone_size: many; d_call: .; j_call: TRBJ2-7; v_call: TRBV9; cdr3_aa: CASGRLDAASYEQYF; cdr3_nt: TGTGCCAGCGGGAGACTAGATGCGGCTTCCTACGAGCAGTACTTC
clone_size: many; d_call: TRBD1; j_call: TRBJ1-1; v_call: TRBV6-6; cdr3_aa: CASSDRDTEAFF; cdr3_nt: TGTGCCAGCAGCGACAGGGACACTGAAGCTTTCTTT
clone_size: many; d_call: TRBD1; j_call: TRBJ2-3; v_call: TRBV5-4; cdr3_aa: CASSSSGQGVTDTQYF; cdr3_nt: TGTGCCAGCAGCTCATCGGGACAGGGGGTAACAGATACGCAGTATTTT